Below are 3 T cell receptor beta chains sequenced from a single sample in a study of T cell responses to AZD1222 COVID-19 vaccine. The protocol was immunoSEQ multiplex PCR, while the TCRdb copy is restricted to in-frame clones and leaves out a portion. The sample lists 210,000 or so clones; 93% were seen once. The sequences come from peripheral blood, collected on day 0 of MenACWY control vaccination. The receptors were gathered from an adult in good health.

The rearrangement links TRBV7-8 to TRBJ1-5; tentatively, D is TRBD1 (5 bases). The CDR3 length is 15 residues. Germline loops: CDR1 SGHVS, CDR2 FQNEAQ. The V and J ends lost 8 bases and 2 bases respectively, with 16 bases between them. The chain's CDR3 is CASSWGPTGNQPQHF. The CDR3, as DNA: TGTGCCAGCTCCTGGGGCCCCACGGGCAATCAGCCCCAGCATTTT.

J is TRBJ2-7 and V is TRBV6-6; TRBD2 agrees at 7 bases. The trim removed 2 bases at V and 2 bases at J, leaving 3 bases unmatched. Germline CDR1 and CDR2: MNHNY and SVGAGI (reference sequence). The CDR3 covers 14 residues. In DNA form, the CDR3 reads TGTGCCAGCAGTTACGGGGCGGGGGCCTACGAGCAGTACTTC. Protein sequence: CASSYGAGAYEQYF.

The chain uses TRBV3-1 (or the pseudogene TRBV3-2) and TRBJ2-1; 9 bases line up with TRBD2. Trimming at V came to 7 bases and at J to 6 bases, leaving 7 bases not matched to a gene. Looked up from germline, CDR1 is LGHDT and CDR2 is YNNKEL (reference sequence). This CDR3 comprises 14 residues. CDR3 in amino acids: CASNPAGGPNEQFF. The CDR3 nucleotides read TGTGCCAGCAACCCGGCGGGGGGGCCCAATGAGCAGTTCTTC.